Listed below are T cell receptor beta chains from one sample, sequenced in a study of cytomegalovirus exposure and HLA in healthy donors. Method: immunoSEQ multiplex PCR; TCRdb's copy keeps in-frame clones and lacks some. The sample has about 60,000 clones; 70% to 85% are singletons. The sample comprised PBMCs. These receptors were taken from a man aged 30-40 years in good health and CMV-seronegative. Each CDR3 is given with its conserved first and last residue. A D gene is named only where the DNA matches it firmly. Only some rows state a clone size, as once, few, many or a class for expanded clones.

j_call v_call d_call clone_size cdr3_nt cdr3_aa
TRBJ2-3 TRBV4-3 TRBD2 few TGCGCCAGCAGCCAACGTCTCGCTAGCGGGGGGGCAGATACGCAGTATTTT CASSQRLASGGADTQYF
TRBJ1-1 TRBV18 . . TGTGCCAGCTCACCACAGGGGAAGAACACTGAAGCTTTCTTT CASSPQGKNTEAFF
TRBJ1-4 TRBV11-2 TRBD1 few TGTGCCAGCAGCCGTGGGACAGCTATTAATGAAAAACTGTTTTTT CASSRGTAINEKLFF
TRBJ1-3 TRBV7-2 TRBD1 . TGTGCCACCTCCCGGACAGGGGGCAGGGACACCATATATTTT CATSRTGGRDTIYF
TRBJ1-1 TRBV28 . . TGTGCCAGCAGTCCCCCAGGGGTGATGAACACTGAAGCTTTCTTT CASSPPGVMNTEAFF
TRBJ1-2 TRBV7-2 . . TGTGCCAGCAGCCAATCCTCTGTGGGGGGTAGCAGCTACACCTTC CASSQSSVGGSSYTF
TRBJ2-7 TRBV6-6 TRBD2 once TGTGCCAGCAGTTACTCGGCTAGCGGGAGCTACGAGCAGTACTTC CASSYSASGSYEQYF
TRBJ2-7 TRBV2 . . TGTGCCAGCAGACTAGAAATAAACTCCTACGAGCAGTACTTC CASRLEINSYEQYF
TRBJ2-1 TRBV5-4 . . TGTGCCAGCAGCTTGAGCCAGGGGTACAATGAGCAGTTCTTC CASSLSQGYNEQFF
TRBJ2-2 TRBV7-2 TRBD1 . TGTGCCAGCAGCTTAGTTGGACAGGGTTTTTTAACCGGGGAGCTGTTTTTT CASSLVGQGFLTGELFF
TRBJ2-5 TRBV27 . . TGTGCCAGCAGCAGGTTTGCGGGGCGGGGAGGAGAGACCCAGTACTTC CASSRFAGRGGETQYF
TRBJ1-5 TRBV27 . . TGTGCCAGCAGTTTGACGACAGGCCCCTATAGCAATCAGCCCCAGCATTTT CASSLTTGPYSNQPQHF
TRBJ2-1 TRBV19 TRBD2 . TGTGCCAGTAGTATTTTAGCGGGATTTCGAAAGCAGTTCTTC CASSILAGFRKQFF
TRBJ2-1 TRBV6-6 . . TGTGCCAGCAGTCCCCCGGGACTTAACTACAATGAGCAGTTCTTC CASSPPGLNYNEQFF
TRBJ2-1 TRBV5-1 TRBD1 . TGCGCCAGCAGCAGAGCCCCGGGACAGGGCGTTAGTGAGCAGTTCTTC CASSRAPGQGVSEQFF
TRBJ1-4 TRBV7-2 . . TGTGCCAGCAGCCCCTTTCCGGAGGCCAATGAAAAACTGTTTTTT CASSPFPEANEKLFF
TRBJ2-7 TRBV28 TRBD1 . TGTGCCAGCAGTTCAGCCGGACAGGGAGGCTACGAGCAGTACTTC CASSSAGQGGYEQYF
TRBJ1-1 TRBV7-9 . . TGTGCCAGCAGCTTAGGCGGCGGGGTCACTGAAGCTTTCTTT CASSLGGGVTEAFF
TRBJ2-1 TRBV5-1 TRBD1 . TGCGCCAGCAGCCGAAGCCCAGGGGGCGCTGCCGATGAGCAGTTCTTC CASSRSPGGAADEQFF
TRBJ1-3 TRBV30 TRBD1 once TGTGCCTGGAGTAGGGAGGACAGGGGGTCTGGAAACACCATATATTTT CAWSREDRGSGNTIYF
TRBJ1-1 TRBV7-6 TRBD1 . TGTGCCAGCAGCGCTGAACAGGGGAGCACTGAAGCTTTCTTT CASSAEQGSTEAFF
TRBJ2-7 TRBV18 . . TGTGCCAGCTCACCACCCCACTCCTACGAGCAGTACTTC CASSPPHSYEQYF
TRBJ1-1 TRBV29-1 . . TGCAGCGTTCTTAGAAGCATGAACACTGAAGCTTTCTTT CSVLRSMNTEAFF
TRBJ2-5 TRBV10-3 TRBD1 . TGTGCCATCAAAGGGCCAGGGGACAGCCAAGAGACCCAGTACTTC CAIKGPGDSQETQYF
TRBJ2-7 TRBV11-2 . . TGTGCCAGCAGCTTAGATGAGGCCGAGCAGTACTTC CASSLDEAEQYF
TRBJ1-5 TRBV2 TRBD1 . TGTGCCAGCAGCGAACAGGGGGCTCACAATCAGCCCCAGCATTTT CASSEQGAHNQPQHF
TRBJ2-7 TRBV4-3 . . TGCGCCAGCAGCCTAAGGGGGGGGACAGGACCCTACGAGCAGTACTTC CASSLRGGTGPYEQYF
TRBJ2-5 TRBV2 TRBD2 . TGTGCCAGCAGTGAAGTTAGCGGGGGGGCCTCTAGGGAGACCCAGTACTTC CASSEVSGGASRETQYF
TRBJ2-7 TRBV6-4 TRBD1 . TGTGCCAGCACCTCCGGACAGGGGGTTGACTACGAGCAGTACTTC CASTSGQGVDYEQYF
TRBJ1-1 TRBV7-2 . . TGTGCCAGCAGCCGCCGGGGGGGAGGGGACGGCACTGAAGCTTTCTTT CASSRRGGGDGTEAFF
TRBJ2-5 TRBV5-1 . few TGCGCCAGCAGCTGGACTTTTCAAGAGACCCAGTACTTC CASSWTFQETQYF
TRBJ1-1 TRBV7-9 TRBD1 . TGTGCCAGCAGCGAATCCCATTGGGACAGTAAGAACACTGAAGCTTTCTTT CASSESHWDSKNTEAFF
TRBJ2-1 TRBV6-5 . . TGTGCCAGCAGTTACCGAGCGTACAATGAGCAGTTCTTC CASSYRAYNEQFF
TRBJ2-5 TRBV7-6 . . TGTGCCAGCAGCCTTCTAGTAGTGGAGACCCAGTACTTC CASSLLVVETQYF
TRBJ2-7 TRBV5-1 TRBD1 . TGCGCCAGCAGCTTGGACCCAGTGGGGACAGGGGCTTTCGACGAGCAGTACTTC CASSLDPVGTGAFDEQYF
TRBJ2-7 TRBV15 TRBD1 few TGTGCCACCAGCACCCCCGGGACAGGGGCCTACGAGCAGTACTTC CATSTPGTGAYEQYF
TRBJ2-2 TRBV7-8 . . TGTGCCAGCAGCCCAGTCAGGGCTGGATTAGTCGACACCGGGGAGCTGTTTTTT CASSPVRAGLVDTGELFF
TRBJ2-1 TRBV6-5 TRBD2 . TGTGCCAGCAGACGGGGACTAGCGGGAGAAAATGAGCAGTTCTTC CASRRGLAGENEQFF
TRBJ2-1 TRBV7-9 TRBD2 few TGTGCCAGCAGCTTAAATGGGAGGGGGACTAGCGGGACCCGGGGTGAGCAGTTCTTC CASSLNGRGTSGTRGEQFF
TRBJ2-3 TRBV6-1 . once TGTGCCAGCAGGGCGGGCACAGATACGCAGTATTTT CASRAGTDTQYF
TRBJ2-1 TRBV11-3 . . TGTGCCAGCAGTGCCGGGTTCTCCTACAATGAGCAGTTCTTC CASSAGFSYNEQFF
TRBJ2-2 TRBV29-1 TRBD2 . TGCAGCGTTGACCCTAGCGGGGGGATTACCGGGGAGCTGTTTTTT CSVDPSGGITGELFF
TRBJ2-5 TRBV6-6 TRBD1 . TGTGCCAGCAGACAACAGGGGACACACCAAGAGACCCAGTACTTC CASRQQGTHQETQYF
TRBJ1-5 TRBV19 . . TGTGCCAGTAGTACCCCCGGGAGTTATAGCAATCAGCCCCAGCATTTT CASSTPGSYSNQPQHF
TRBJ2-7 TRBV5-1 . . TGCGCCAGCAGCGCGGGGATAGGAACGTACGAGCAGTACTTC CASSAGIGTYEQYF
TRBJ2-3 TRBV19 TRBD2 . TGTGCCAGTAGTATCCCCCTCCGGACTAGCGGCTTCATGAGGACAGATACGCAGTATTTT CASSIPLRTSGFMRTDTQYF
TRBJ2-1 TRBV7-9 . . TGTGCCAGCAGCCCCTCCTGGCAGGGTGAGCAGTTCTTC CASSPSWQGEQFF
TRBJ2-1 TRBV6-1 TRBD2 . TGTGCCAGCAGTGAAATAGCGGGGGGGTTTGTTGCTGAGCAGTTCTTC CASSEIAGGFVAEQFF
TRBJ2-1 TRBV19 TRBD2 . TGTGCCAGTAGGGTTAGCGGGGGGACCTACAATGAGCAGTTCTTC CASRVSGGTYNEQFF
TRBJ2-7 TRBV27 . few TGTGCCAGCAGTTTGACAGGGACTAGCGAGCAGTACTTC CASSLTGTSEQYF
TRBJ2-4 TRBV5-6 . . TGTGCCAGCAGCCCCCGACTAGGAACCAAAAACATTCAGTACTTC CASSPRLGTKNIQYF
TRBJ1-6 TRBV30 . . TGTGCCTGGAGAGTGAGAACCAATTCACCCCTCCACTTT CAWRVRTNSPLHF
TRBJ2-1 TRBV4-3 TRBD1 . TGCGCCAGCAGCCGAAAACAGGGGGCCGATGAGCAGTTCTTC CASSRKQGADEQFF
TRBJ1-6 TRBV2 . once TGTGCCAGCAGTGAAGGAGGGAAAAGCTCCTATAATTCACCCCTCCACTTT CASSEGGKSSYNSPLHF
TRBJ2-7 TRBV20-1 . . TGCAGTGCCCCGTACGAGCAGTACTTC CSAPYEQYF
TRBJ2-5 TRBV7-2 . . TGTGCCAGCAGCTTAATGACTAGCCAAGAGACCCAGTACTTC CASSLMTSQETQYF
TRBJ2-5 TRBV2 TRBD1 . TGTGCCAGCAACAAGGACAGGGGAGAGACCCAGTACTTC CASNKDRGETQYF
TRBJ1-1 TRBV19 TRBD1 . TGTGCCAGTAGCGGGACAGGGGGCACTGAAGCTTTCTTT CASSGTGGTEAFF
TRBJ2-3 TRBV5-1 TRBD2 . TGCGCCAGCAGCTGGAGGACTAGCGGGGGGGCCGTCATCGCAGATACGCAGTATTTT CASSWRTSGGAVIADTQYF